What follows are 6 T cell receptor beta chains derived from one specimen sequenced in a study of T-cell reconstitution after alpha-beta-depleted transplantation in children. During its preparation, the TCRbeta library received unique molecular identifiers. TCRdb called the PCR reads again in MiXCR, with one record for every CDR3 protein. The data hold 60,000 or so distinct CDR3 sequences, with roughly 46% observed a single time. Sequencing used PBMCs, mostly from graft donor cells, obtained 360 days after TCRalphabeta/CD19-depleted stem cell transplant. Source of these receptors: a male patient between 10 and 17 years old who had a stem cell transplant for acute lymphoblastic leukemia, so the T cells may come from the graft donor.

The chain uses TRBV20-1 and TRBJ1-5, with D perhaps matching TRBD1 (6 bases). This CDR3 is built from 12 residues. Germline assignment: CDR1 DFQATT and CDR2 SNEGSKA (reference sequence). Trimming cost V 6 bases and J 3 bases, with 9 bases left between them. The CDR3 reads CSARDTNQPQHF. CDR3 in DNA: TGCAGTGCCCGGGACACCAATCAGCCCCAGCATTTT.

The chain employs TRBV13 and TRBJ2-6; D may be TRBD1 (5 bases). The CDR3 totals 18 residues. V was pared by 4 bases and J by 0 bases, with 16 bases between. Germline lookup yields CDR1 PRHDT and CDR2 FYEKMQ (reference sequence). CDR3 amino acids: CASSSIDSEYSGANVLTF. CDR3 sequence (DNA): TGTGCCAGCAGCTCTATAGACAGCGAGTACTCTGGGGCCAACGTCCTGACTTTC.

The gene calls are TRBV12-3 or TRBV12-4 and TRBJ1-1; D remains unclear. V was clipped by 3 bases and J by 4 bases, with 12 bases between them. The CDR3 consists of 14 residues. CDR3 protein: CASSFRQGRTEAFF. CDR3 sequence (DNA): TGTGCCAGCAGTTTCCGCCAAGGACGCACTGAAGCTTTCTTT.

V and J are TRBV18 and TRBJ2-3; D remains ambiguous. The CDR3 runs to 12 residues. Germline CDR1 is KGHSH and CDR2 is LQKENI. The ends were cut back, 3 bases at V and 6 bases at J, with 7 bases in the middle. CDR3 in amino acids: CASSPVRDTQYF. The CDR3 DNA reads as TGTGCCAGCTCACCCGTACGGGATACGCAGTATTTT.

This clonotype was picked up a small number of times. V and J are TRBV27 and TRBJ1-5; weak D call: TRBD1 (5 bases). From germline, CDR1 is MNHEY and CDR2 SMNVEV (reference sequence). The V gene lost 5 bases and the J gene lost 1 base, with 9 bases spanning the gap. CDR3 length: 14 amino acids. CDR3: CASSPGDSNQPQHF. The CDR3 bases are TGTGCCAGCAGTCCCGGGGACAGCAATCAGCCCCAGCATTTT.

The J gene is TRBJ2-1, the V gene TRBV12-3 or TRBV12-4; 10 nucleotides line up with TRBD2. This CDR3 contains 14 residues. Unmatched junction bases numbered 9, after V lost 8 bases and J lost 8 bases. CDR3 sequence: CASLFIAGGDEQFF. Here the CDR3 DNA reads TGTGCCAGCCTTTTCATAGCGGGAGGCGATGAGCAGTTCTTC.